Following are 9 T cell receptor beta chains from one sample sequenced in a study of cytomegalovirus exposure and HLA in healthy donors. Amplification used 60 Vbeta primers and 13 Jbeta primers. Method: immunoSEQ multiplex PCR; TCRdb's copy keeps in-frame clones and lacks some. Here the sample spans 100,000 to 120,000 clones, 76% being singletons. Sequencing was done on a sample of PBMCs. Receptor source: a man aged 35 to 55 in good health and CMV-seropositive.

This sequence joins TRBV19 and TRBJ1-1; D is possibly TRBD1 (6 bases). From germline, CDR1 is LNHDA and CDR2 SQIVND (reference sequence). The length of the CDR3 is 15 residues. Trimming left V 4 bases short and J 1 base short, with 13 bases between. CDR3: CASSTMWGPNTEAFF. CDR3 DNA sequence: TGTGCCAGTAGTACTATGTGGGGGCCGAACACTGAAGCTTTCTTT.

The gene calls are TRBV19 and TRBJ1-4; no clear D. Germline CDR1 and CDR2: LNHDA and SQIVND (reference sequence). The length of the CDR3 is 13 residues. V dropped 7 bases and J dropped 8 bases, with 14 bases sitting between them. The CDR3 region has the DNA TGTGCCAGTATGTACGGGGTGGAGGAAAAACTGTTTTTT. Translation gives CASMYGVEEKLFF.

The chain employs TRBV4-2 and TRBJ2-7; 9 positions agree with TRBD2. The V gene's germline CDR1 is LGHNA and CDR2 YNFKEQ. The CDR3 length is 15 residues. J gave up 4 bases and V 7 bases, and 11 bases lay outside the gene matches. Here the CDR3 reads CASTISSGGTYEQYF. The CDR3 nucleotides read TGTGCCAGCACCATCTCAAGCGGGGGGACTTACGAGCAGTACTTC.

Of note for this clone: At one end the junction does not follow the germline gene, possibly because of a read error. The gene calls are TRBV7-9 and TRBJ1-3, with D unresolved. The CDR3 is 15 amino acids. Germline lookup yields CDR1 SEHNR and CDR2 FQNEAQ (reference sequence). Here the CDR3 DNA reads TGTTCCAGCAGCTTAGAGTCTGGAGCTGGAAACACCATATATTTT. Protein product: CSSSLESGAGNTIYF. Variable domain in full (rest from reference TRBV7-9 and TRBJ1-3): DTGVSQNPRHKITKRGQNVTFRCDPISEHNRLYWYRQTLGQGPEFLTYFQNEAQLEKSRLLSDRFSAERPKGSFSTLEIQRTEQGDSAMYLCSSSLESGAGNTIYFGEGSWLTVV.

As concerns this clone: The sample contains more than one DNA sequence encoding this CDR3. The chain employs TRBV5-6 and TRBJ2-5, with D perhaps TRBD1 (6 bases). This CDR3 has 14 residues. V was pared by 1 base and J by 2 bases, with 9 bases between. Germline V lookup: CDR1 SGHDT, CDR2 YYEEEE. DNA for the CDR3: TGTGCCAGCAGCTTGAGGGACACACAAGAGACCCAGTACTTC. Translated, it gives CASSLRDTQETQYF.

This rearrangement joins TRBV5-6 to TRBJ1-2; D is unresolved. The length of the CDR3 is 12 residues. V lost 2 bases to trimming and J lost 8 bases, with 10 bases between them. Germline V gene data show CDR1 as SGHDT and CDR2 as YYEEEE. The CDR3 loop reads CASSFSGVGYTF. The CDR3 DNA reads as TGTGCCAGCAGCTTTTCCGGGGTGGGCTACACCTTC.

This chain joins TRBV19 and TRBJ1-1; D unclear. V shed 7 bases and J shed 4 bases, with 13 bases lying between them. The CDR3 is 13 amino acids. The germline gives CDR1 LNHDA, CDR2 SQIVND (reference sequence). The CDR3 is CASNPDGGTEAFF. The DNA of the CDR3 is TGTGCCAGTAATCCCGACGGAGGCACTGAAGCTTTCTTT.

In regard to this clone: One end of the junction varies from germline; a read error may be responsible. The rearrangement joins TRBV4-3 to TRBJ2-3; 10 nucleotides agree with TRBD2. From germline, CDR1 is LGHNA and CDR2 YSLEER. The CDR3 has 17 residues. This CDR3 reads CASSQIRSGGASDAQYF. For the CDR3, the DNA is TGCGCCAGCAGCCAAATAAGAAGCGGGGGGGCCTCAGATGCGCAGTATTTT.

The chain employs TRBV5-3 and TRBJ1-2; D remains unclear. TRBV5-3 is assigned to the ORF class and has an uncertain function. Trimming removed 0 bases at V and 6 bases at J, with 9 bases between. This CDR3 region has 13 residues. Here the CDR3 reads CARSLVRVHGYTF. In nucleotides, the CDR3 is TGTGCCAGAAGCTTGGTTCGTGTCCATGGCTACACCTTC.